What follows describes a single T cell receptor (beta chain). CDR1 and CDR2 from the germline V gene are MNHNY and SVGAGI (reference sequence). The CDR3 sequence is 14 residues long. The V segment lost 2 bases and the J segment 10 bases; nucleotides outside the gene matches: 8. The template, roughly 0.45 ug total RNA, yielded TCR beta cDNA made with a constant-region primer. Amplification in three nested multiplex PCR rounds with slightly modified ARM-PCR gave rise to TCR beta libraries. The opening two PCR rounds, approximately 10 cycles each, paired TRBV1-TRBV30 forward primers with a C-beta reverse primer. Using its own MiXCR run on the multiplex PCR reads, TCRdb lists one record per CDR3 protein. The table lists 300,000 to 400,000 distinct CDR3 sequences, approximately 64% of them singletons, with roughly 6% in the top ten. The data are from a study of tumor-infiltrating lymphocytes in primary liver carcinoma. Looking at the study overall: The patients comprised men and women between the ages of 30 and 69 years.

It was unsorted whole blood that yielded blood RNA, and germline DNA was also extracted. This sequence originates from a man aged 35 to 55 with primary liver carcinoma and hepatitis B virus infection. The rearrangement joins TRBV6-6 to TRBJ2-1, with 7 bases that match TRBD2. The sequencing sample was made of peripheral blood. The CDR3 spells CASSYRRTRHEQFF. DNA for the CDR3: TGTGCCAGCAGTTACCGTCGGACTAGGCACGAGCAGTTCTTC.